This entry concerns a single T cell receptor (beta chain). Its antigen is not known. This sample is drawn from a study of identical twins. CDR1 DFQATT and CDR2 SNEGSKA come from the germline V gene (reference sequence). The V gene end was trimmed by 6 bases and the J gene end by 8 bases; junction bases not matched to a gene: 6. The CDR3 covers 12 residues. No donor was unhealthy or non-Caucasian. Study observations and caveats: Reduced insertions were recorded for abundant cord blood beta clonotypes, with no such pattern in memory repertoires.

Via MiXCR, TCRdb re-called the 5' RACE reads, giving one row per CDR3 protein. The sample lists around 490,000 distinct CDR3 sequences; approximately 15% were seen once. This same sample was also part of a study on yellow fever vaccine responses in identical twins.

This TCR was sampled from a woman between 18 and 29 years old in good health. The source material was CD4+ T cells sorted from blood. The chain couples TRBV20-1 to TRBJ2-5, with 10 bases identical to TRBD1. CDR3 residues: CSAEDRGFTQYF. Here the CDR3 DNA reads TGCAGTGCCGAGGACAGGGGGTTCACCCAGTACTTC.